This T cell receptor beta chain was sequenced in a study of CD8+ T cells in alopecia areata. Trimming removed 4 bases from V and 4 bases from J, with 20 bases in between. Looked up from germline, CDR1 is SQVTM and CDR2 is ANQGSEA. The CDR3 is made up of 16 amino acids. The treatment here: oral pan-JAK inhibitor, 5-10 mg twice daily. Extracted from the samples, RNA was reverse transcribed into cDNA to serve as the sequencing template. The repertoire was sequenced with immunoSEQ multiplex PCR; TCRdb's copy has only in-frame clones and lacks some. The data hold fewer than 250,000 clones, with around 60% observed a single time.

The V and J genes are TRBV29-1 and TRBJ2-1; possible D gene TRBD2, 6 bases. This specimen was CD4+ T cells sorted from blood, taken between weeks 49 and 50, from a patient treated with tofacitinib. The clonotype comes from a human donor with alopecia areata. Written as DNA, the CDR3 is TGCAGCGTTGCGGGACCACAAAGGGGAGGTTACAATGAGCAGTTCTTC. Translated: CSVAGPQRGGYNEQFF.